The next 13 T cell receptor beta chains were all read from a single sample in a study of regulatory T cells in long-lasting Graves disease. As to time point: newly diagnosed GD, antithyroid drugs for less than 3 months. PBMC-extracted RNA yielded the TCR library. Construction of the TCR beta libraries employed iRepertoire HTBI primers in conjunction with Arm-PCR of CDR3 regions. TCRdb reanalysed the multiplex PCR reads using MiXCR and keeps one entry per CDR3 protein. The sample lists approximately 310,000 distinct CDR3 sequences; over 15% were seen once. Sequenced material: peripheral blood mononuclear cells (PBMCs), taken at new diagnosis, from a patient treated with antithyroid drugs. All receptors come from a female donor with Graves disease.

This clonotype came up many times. CDR3 amino acids: CATSPGLSYGYTF. The CDR3 DNA sequence: TGTGCCACCAGCCCGGGACTTAGCTATGGCTACACCTTC. The chain recombines TRBV24-1 with TRBJ1-2; a weak D match, TRBD1 (5 bases). The CDR3 has 13 residues. Trimming took 7 bases from V and 4 from J, leaving 12 bases between them. The germline CDR1 and CDR2 sequences are KGHDR and SFDVKD.

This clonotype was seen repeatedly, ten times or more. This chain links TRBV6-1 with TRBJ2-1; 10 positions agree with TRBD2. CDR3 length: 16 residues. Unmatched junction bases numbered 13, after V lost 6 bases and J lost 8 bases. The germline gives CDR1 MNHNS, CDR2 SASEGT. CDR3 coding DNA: TGTGCCAGCAGAAACATAGGAGCGGGAGGGCCTCATGAGCAGTTCTTC. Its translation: CASRNIGAGGPHEQFF.

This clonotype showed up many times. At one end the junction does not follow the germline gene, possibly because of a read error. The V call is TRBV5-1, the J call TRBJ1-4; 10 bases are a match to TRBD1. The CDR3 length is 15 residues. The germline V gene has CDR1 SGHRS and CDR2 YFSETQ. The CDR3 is CASSRTGTGVEKLFF. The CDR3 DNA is TGTGCCAGCAGCCGAACCGGGACAGGGGTTGAAAAACTGTTTTTT.

This CDR3 is CASRRGGSWYEKLFF. The CDR3 nucleotides are TGTGCCAGCAGGCGTGGGGGTAGTTGGTATGAAAAACTGTTTTTT. The J gene is TRBJ1-4, the V gene TRBV28, with D maybe TRBD1 (5 bases). Deletions cut 6 bases from V and 6 bases from J, with 17 bases between. The CDR3 has 15 amino acids. The germline gives CDR1 MDHEN, CDR2 SYDVKM.

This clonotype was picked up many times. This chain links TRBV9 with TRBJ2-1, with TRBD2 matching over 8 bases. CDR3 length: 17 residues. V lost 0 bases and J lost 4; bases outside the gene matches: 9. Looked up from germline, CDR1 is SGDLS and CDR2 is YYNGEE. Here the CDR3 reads CASSVVGSSGFYNEQFF. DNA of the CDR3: TGTGCCAGCAGCGTAGTAGGGTCTAGCGGGTTTTACAATGAGCAGTTCTTC.

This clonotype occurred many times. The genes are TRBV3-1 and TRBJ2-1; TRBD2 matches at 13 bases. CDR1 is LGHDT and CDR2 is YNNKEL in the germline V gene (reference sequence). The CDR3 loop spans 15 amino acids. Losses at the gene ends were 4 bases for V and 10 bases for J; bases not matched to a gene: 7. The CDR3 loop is CASSPGLAGVLEQFF. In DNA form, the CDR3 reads TGTGCCAGCAGCCCCGGACTAGCGGGAGTATTGGAGCAGTTCTTC.

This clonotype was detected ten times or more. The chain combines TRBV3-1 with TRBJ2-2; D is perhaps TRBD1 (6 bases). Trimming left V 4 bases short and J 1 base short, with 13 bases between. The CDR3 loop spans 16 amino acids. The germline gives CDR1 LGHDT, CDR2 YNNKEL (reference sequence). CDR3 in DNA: TGTGCCAGCAGCCTAAGAGGGGGATTGAACACCGGGGAGCTGTTTTTT. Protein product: CASSLRGGLNTGELFF. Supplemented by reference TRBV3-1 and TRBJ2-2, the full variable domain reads DTAVSQTPKYLVTQMGNDKSIKCEQNLGHDTMYWYKQDSKKFLKIMFSYNNKELIINETVPNRFSPKSPDKAHLNLHINSLELGDSAVYFCASSLRGGLNTGELFFGEGSRLTVL.

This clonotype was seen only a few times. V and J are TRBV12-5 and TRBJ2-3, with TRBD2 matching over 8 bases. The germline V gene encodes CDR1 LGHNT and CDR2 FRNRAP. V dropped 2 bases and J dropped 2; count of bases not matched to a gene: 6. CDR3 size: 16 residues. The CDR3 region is CASGLSGGGSTDTQYF. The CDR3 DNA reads TGTGCTAGTGGTTTGTCCGGGGGGGGATCCACAGATACGCAGTATTTT.

CDR3 nucleotides: TGTGCCACCAGTGATTTGTGGACAGGGGGGAACATTCAGTACTTC. This codes for CATSDLWTGGNIQYF. The chain has TRBV24-1 and TRBJ2-4, with 10 nucleotides matching TRBD1. The CDR3 length is 15 residues. The J segment lost 7 bases and the V segment lost 0 bases, leaving 2 bases of the junction unmatched. CDR1 KGHDR and CDR2 SFDVKD come from the germline V gene.

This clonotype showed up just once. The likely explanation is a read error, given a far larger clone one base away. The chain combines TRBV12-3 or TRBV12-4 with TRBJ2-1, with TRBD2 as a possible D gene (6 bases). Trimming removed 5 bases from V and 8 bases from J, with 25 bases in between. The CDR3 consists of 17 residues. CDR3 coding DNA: TGTGCCAGCAGTCACCAGGGAGGCAGGAGGCGACGGGATGAGCAGTTCTTC. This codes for CASSHQGGRRRRDEQFF.

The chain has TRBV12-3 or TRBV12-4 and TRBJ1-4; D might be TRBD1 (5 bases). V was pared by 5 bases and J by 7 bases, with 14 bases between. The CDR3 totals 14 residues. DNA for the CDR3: TGTGCCAGCAGTCCAGCAGGGTTAAGTGAAAAACTGTTTTTT. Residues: CASSPAGLSEKLFF.

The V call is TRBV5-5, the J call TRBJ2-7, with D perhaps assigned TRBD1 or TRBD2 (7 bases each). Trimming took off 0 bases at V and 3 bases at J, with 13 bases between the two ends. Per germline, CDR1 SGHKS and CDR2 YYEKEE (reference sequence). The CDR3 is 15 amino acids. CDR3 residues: CASSLAPGGGYEQYF. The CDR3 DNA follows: TGTGCCAGCAGCTTGGCCCCAGGGGGGGGCTACGAGCAGTACTTC.

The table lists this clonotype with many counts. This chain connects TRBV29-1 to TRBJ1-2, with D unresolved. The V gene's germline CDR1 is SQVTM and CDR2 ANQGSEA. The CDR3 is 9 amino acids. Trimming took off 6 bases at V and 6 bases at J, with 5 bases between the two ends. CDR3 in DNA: TGCAGCGTAGAGAATGGCTACACCTTC. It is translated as CSVENGYTF. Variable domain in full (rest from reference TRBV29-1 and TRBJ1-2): SAVISQKPSRDICQRGTSLTIQCQVDSQVTMMFWYRQQPGQSLTLIATANQGSEATYESGFVIDKFPISRPNLTFSTLTVSNMSPEDSSIYLCSVENGYTFGSGTRLTVV.